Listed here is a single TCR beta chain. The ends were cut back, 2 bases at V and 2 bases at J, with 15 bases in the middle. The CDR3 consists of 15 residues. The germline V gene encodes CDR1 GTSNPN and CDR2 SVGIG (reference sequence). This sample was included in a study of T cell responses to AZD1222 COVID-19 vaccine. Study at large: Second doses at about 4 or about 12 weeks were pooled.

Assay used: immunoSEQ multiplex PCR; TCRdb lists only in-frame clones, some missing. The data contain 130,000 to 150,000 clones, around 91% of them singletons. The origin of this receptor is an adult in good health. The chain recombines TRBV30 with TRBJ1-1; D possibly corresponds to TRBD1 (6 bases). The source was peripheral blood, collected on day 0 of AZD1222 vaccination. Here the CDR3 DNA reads TGTGCCTGGAGTCCTTCGGACAGAATCAACACTGAAGCTTTCTTT. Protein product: CAWSPSDRINTEAFF.